These T cell receptor beta chains were read from a single sample in a study of lymphopenia after photon versus proton radiotherapy. Some clones are missing from TCRdb's copy, which holds only in-frame ones; the method was immunoSEQ multiplex PCR. The repertoire has some 25,000 clones, about 85% of them found once; the top ten carry around 4.9%. This material consisted of peripheral blood, taken from a patient treated with photon-based radiotherapy. The receptors shown here come from a man aged 30-40 years with gastric cancer. The CDR3 runs from the conserved cysteine through the conserved F or W. Fields, in order: J gene, D gene, V gene, clone size, CDR3 DNA, CDR3 protein. The D gene is left open where the match is weak. Size tells how often a clone was seen (once, few, many) or the class of an expanded clone, and some rows leave it out.

TRBJ1-2 . TRBV28 . TGTGCCAGCAGTTTTAAAGATGGCTACACCTTC CASSFKDGYTF
TRBJ2-2 . TRBV5-5 . TGTGCCAGCACCTCCCAGGGTGGGGAGCACACCGGGGAGCTGTTTTTT CASTSQGGEHTGELFF
TRBJ1-3 . TRBV21-1 few TGTGCCAGCAGCATACCCCACGAGGAGAAGAGCTCTGGAAACACCATATATTTT CASSIPHEEKSSGNTIYF
TRBJ2-2 . TRBV5-1 . TGCGCCAGCAGCTTGGCGGCAGGCCCAAGGGAGCTGTTTTTT CASSLAAGPRELFF
TRBJ2-1 . TRBV6-4 once TGTGCCAGCAGTGACGGGCCAGGTGAGCAGTTCTTC CASSDGPGEQFF
TRBJ2-7 . TRBV28 . TGTGCCACAAACAGGGCGTCCTACGAGCAGTACTTC CATNRASYEQYF
TRBJ1-5 . TRBV6-1 . TGTGCCAGCAGTGACCCAAGCAATCAGCCCCAGCATTTT CASSDPSNQPQHF
TRBJ1-2 . TRBV6-6 . TGTGCCAGCAGTTTCCCCCCCGGGGGGGCGAACTATGGCTACACCTTC CASSFPPGGANYGYTF
TRBJ2-1 . TRBV13 . TGTGCCAGCAGCTTAGTTATGGGGGAGCGAGGCAATGAGCAGTTCTTC CASSLVMGERGNEQFF
TRBJ2-7 . TRBV7-8 . TGTGCCAGCAGCTTGTCTTATCTTTCCTACGAGCAGTACTTC CASSLSYLSYEQYF
TRBJ2-7 TRBD1 TRBV5-8 . TGTGCCACCCCGCCCGGGACAGGGGGTCGCGAGCAGTACTTC CATPPGTGGREQYF
TRBJ2-7 TRBD1 TRBV4-3 . TGCGCCAGCAGCCGAGAGACAGGGACCTACGAGCAGTACTTC CASSRETGTYEQYF
TRBJ1-4 TRBD1 TRBV5-4 few TGTGCCAGCAGCTTACAGGGGGCGGTTGAAAAACTGTTTTTT CASSLQGAVEKLFF
TRBJ2-7 . TRBV6-1 . TGTGCCAGCAGTTACATAGAGGAGCAGTACTTC CASSYIEEQYF
TRBJ1-5 TRBD1 TRBV7-2 . TGTGCCAGCAGCCAACTCCCGGGACAGTATAGCAATCAGCCCCAGCATTTT CASSQLPGQYSNQPQHF
TRBJ1-4 . TRBV9 . TGTGCCAGCAGCGTAGATGCGGGGGTTAATGAAAAACTGTTTTTT CASSVDAGVNEKLFF
TRBJ1-1 . TRBV19 . TGTGCCAGTAGTTGGGGGAGAGCTGGGAACACTGAAGCTTTCTTT CASSWGRAGNTEAFF
TRBJ2-1 . TRBV7-2 few TGTGCCAGCAGCTTAGCGGTGATGGGGGGCTCCTACAATGAGCAGTTCTTC CASSLAVMGGSYNEQFF
TRBJ2-1 . TRBV7-3 once TGTGCCAGCAGCTCAGGGAACAATGAGCAGTTCTTC CASSSGNNEQFF
TRBJ2-5 . TRBV4-3 few TGCGCCAGCAGCCAAGAACTTTACCGCCAAGAGACCCAGTACTTC CASSQELYRQETQYF
TRBJ2-7 . TRBV4-3 . TGCGCCAGCAGCCCCGGCCAAGAAGGATCGGGCGAGCAGTACTTC CASSPGQEGSGEQYF
TRBJ2-3 TRBD2 TRBV4-2 . TGTGCCAGCAGCCAAGCCCATCTGTTCGCGGGGGGGGCCCCCGGGACAGATACGCAGTATTTT CASSQAHLFAGGAPGTDTQYF
TRBJ1-6 TRBD1 TRBV5-6 few TGTGCCAGCAGCCGCAAACAGGGGGCCGGTAATTCACCCCTCCACTTT CASSRKQGAGNSPLHF
TRBJ2-1 TRBD2 TRBV28 . TGTGCCAGCAGTTTAGGGGACTATCATGAGCAGTTCTTC CASSLGDYHEQFF
TRBJ2-1 TRBD1 TRBV18 . TGTGCCAGCTCAGCAGGGGGCGTTTACAATGAGCAGTTCTTC CASSAGGVYNEQFF
TRBJ2-7 . TRBV15 . TGTGCCACCAGCAGAGATCAGGCCGCGTACAACGAGCAGTACTTC CATSRDQAAYNEQYF
TRBJ2-2 TRBD1 TRBV7-6 . TGTGCCAGCAGCTTAGCTAGCAGGGGGTACGGGGAGCTGTTTTTT CASSLASRGYGELFF
TRBJ2-7 . TRBV28 once TGTGCCAGCATCGGGCTAGTTAACTACGAGCAGTACTTC CASIGLVNYEQYF
TRBJ2-7 . TRBV5-1 few TGCGCCACCCCTACGAGTAACCACGAGCAGTACTTC CATPTSNHEQYF
TRBJ2-7 . TRBV7-6 . TGTGCCAGCAGCTTAGGATCATCAACAGGCGACTACGAGCAGTACTTC CASSLGSSTGDYEQYF
TRBJ2-3 TRBD2 TRBV6-5 . TGTGCCAGCAGAAGCGGGAGAGGGGATACGCAGTATTTT CASRSGRGDTQYF
TRBJ2-3 . TRBV28 . TGTCGCTCTGGGGGCGCCACAGATACGCAGTATTTT CRSGGATDTQYF
TRBJ2-7 . TRBV7-9 . TGTGCCAGCAGCTCGGGAGGGACAGGAGAATTCTACGAGCAGTACTTC CASSSGGTGEFYEQYF
TRBJ2-7 TRBD1 TRBV11-2 . TGTGCCAGCAGCTTAGGCGAGGGGACAGACGAGCAGTACTTC CASSLGEGTDEQYF
TRBJ1-1 . TRBV16 . TGTGCCAGCAGCCAGCGGTCCTACACTGAAGCTTTCTTT CASSQRSYTEAFF
TRBJ2-5 . TRBV6-7 . TGTGCGCCAGCAAGGGAACCGGAGGAGACCCAGTACTTC CAPAREPEETQYF
TRBJ2-3 . TRBV11-3 . TGTGCCAGCAGCTTGGGCGGCATGTCTTCAGATACGCAGTATTTT CASSLGGMSSDTQYF
TRBJ2-7 TRBD2 TRBV7-9 . TGTGCCAGCAGCCCCTGGAATAATAAGGGACTAGCCGCATACGAGCAGTACTTC CASSPWNNKGLAAYEQYF
TRBJ2-7 . TRBV4-2 . TGTGCCAGCAGCTTAGTAGTGGGAAGTTACGAGCAGTACTTC CASSLVVGSYEQYF
TRBJ2-1 . TRBV28 . TGTGCCACCATCCCGGCCGGGGGCGTCTACAATGAGCAGTTCTTC CATIPAGGVYNEQFF
TRBJ1-5 TRBD1 TRBV6-5 . TGTGCCAGCAGTTACTGGAGACAGGGCCTAGTTCAGCCCCAGCATTTT CASSYWRQGLVQPQHF
TRBJ2-2 TRBD2 TRBV4-2 once TGTGCCAGCAGCCCCGGGGGGACGAACACCGGGGAGCTGTTTTTT CASSPGGTNTGELFF
TRBJ2-1 . TRBV14 . TGTGCCAGCAGCCGGTTCTCCCTCAATGAGCAGTTCTTC CASSRFSLNEQFF
TRBJ1-5 TRBD1 TRBV5-1 . TGCGCCAGCAGCCCCGGGACAGGGGTTCAGCCCCAGCATTTT CASSPGTGVQPQHF
TRBJ1-5 . TRBV28 once TGTGCCAGCAGAGTTTCGGGCGGCAATCAGCCCCAGCATTTT CASRVSGGNQPQHF